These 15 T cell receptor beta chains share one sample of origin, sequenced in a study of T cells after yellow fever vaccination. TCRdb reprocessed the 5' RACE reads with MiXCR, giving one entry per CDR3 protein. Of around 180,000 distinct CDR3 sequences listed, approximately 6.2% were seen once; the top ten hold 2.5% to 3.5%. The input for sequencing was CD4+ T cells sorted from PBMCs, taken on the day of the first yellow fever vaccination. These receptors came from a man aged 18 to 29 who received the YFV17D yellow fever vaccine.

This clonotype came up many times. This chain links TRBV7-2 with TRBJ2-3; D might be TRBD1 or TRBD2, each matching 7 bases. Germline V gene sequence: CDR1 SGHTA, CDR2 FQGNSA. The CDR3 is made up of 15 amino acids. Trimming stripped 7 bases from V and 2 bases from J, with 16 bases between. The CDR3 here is CASNPGGVPTDTQYF. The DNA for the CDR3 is TGTGCCAGCAACCCAGGGGGGGTTCCCACAGATACGCAGTATTTT.

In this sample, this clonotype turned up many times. The CDR3 is CASSWGTGELFF. CDR3 nucleotides: TGTGCCAGCAGCTGGGGAACCGGGGAGCTGTTTTTT. The chain is built from TRBV14 and TRBJ2-2; no firm D call. CDR3 size: 12 residues. Germline CDR1 SGHDN, CDR2 FVKESK. V lost 5 bases, J lost 5 bases, and 6 bases lay in between.

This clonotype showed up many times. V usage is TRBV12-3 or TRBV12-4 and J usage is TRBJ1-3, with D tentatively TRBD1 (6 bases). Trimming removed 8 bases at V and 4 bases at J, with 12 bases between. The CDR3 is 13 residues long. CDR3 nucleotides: TGTGCCAGCGTTTTCGGGGGCGGAAACACCATATATTTT. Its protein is CASVFGGGNTIYF.

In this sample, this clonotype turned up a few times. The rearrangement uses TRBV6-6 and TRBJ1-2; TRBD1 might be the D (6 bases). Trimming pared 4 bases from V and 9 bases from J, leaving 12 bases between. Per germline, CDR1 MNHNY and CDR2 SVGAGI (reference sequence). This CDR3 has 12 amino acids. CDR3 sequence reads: CASSSQGISYTF. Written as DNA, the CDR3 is TGTGCCAGCAGTTCCCAGGGGATCAGCTACACCTTC.

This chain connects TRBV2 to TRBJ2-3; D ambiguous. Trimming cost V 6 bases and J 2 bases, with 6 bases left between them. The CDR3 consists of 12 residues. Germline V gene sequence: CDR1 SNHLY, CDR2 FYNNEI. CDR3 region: CASRPLTDTQYF. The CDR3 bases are TGTGCCAGCAGGCCCCTCACAGATACGCAGTATTTT.

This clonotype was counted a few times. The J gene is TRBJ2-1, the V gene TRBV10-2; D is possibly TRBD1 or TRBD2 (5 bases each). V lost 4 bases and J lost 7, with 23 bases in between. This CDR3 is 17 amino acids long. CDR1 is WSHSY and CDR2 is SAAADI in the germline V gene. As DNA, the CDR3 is TGCGCCAGCAGTGCCCTCGAGGGCTACCGAGGGGCAAATGAGCAGTTCTTC. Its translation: CASSALEGYRGANEQFF.

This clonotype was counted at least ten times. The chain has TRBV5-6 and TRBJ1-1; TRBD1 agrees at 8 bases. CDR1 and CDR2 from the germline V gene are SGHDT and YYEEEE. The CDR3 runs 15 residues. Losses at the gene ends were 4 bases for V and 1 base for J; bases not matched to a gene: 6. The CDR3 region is CASSPGDRQNTEAFF. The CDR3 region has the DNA TGTGCCAGCAGCCCGGGGGACAGGCAGAACACTGAAGCTTTCTTT.

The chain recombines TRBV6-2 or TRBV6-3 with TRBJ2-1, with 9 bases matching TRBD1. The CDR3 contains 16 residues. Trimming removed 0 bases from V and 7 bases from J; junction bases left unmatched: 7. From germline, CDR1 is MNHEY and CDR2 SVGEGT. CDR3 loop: CASSYSKGQGRNEQFF. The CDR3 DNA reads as TGTGCCAGCAGTTACTCGAAAGGACAGGGGAGGAATGAGCAGTTCTTC.

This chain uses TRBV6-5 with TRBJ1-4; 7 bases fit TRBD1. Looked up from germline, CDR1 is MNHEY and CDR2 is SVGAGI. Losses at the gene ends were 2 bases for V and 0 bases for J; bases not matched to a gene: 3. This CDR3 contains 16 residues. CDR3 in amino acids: CASSYRTGATNEKLFF. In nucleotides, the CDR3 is TGTGCCAGCAGTTACCGGACAGGAGCAACTAATGAAAAACTGTTTTTT.

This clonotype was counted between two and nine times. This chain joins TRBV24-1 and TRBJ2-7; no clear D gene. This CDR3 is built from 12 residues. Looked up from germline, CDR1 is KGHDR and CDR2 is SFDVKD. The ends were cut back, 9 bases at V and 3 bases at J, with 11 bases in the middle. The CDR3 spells CATLRPLYEQYF. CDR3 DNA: TGTGCCACCCTGCGGCCGCTCTACGAGCAGTACTTC.

The CDR3 here is CASSLGGAGPGDTIYF. CDR3 sequence (DNA): TGTGCCAGCAGCTTAGGAGGGGCTGGCCCGGGTGACACCATATATTTT. The chain links TRBV7-2 to TRBJ1-3; D perhaps matches TRBD1 (5 bases). This CDR3 has 16 amino acids. Germline values: CDR1 SGHTA, CDR2 FQGNSA. The V and J ends lost 1 base and 8 bases respectively, with 18 bases between them.

This CDR3 is CATSRDSNEQFF. Written as DNA, the CDR3 is TGTGCCACCAGCAGAGATTCCAATGAGCAGTTCTTC. The chain couples TRBV15 to TRBJ2-1, with no clear D. This CDR3 is built from 12 residues. CDR1 is LNHNV, CDR2 YYDKDF, per germline (reference sequence). V lost 0 bases to trimming and J lost 6 bases, with 3 bases between them.

The CDR3 nucleotides are TGCAGCGCGACAACTAATGAAAAACTGTTTTTT. Its protein product is CSATTNEKLFF. The chain links TRBV29-1 to TRBJ1-4, with D hard to call. Germline values: CDR1 SQVTM, CDR2 ANQGSEA. V gave up 7 bases and J gave up 0 bases, with 3 bases separating them. CDR3 length: 11 residues.

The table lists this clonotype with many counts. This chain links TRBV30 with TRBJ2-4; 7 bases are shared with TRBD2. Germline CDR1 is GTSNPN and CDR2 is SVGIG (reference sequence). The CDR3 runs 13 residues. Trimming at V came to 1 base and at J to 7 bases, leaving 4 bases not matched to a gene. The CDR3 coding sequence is TGTGCCTGGAGTGGGGACTATCGCAACATTCAGTACTTC. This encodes CAWSGDYRNIQYF.

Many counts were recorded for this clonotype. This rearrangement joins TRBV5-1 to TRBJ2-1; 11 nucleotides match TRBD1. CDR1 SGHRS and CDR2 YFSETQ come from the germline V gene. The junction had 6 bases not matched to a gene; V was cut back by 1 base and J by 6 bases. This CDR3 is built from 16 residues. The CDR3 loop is CASSLRGTGGLNEQFF. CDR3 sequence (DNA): TGCGCCAGCAGCTTGAGAGGGACAGGGGGACTCAATGAGCAGTTCTTC.